The following is a T cell receptor (beta chain) sequence with its context. Its antigen is unidentified. Trimming took 6 bases from V and 3 from J, leaving 21 bases between them. CDR3 size: 16 residues. This record belongs to a study of T cell repertoires in cytomegalovirus infection. Whole-study results and caveats: Dominant in the ex vivo response were TCR beta clonotypes restricted by HLA-C and specific for CMV.

TCRdb reanalysed the reads using MiXCR and keeps one entry per CDR3 protein. Counted here are 640,000 or so distinct CDR3 sequences, roughly a third occurring once; the ten biggest clones make up 15% to 20%. The origin of this receptor is a human donor in good health (CMV status not recorded). Some clones in this sample may be carry-over from other donors' samples. Source: cultured PBMCs, taken from culture after CMV antigen stimulation. The chain is built from TRBV12-3 or TRBV12-4 and TRBJ2-7, with D tentatively TRBD1 (6 bases). The CDR3 nucleotides are TGTGCCAGCAGCCCACCCAGAGGACAGTCGAACTACGAGCAGTACTTC. Amino acids: CASSPPRGQSNYEQYF.